The rows below give T cell receptor beta chains drawn from one sample of a study of CD8+ T cells in alopecia areata. Using immunoSEQ multiplex PCR, the repertoire was profiled, and TCRdb retains in-frame clones only, with some absent. The sample yields hundreds of thousands of clones, over 45% seen once. Sequenced material: CD4+ T cells sorted from blood, taken around week 54, from a patient treated with tofacitinib. Receptors were obtained from a human donor with alopecia areata. Each CDR3 is given with its conserved first and last residue. Fields, in order: clone size, J gene, V gene, D gene, CDR3 DNA, CDR3 protein. A D gene is named only where the DNA matches it firmly. Only some rows state a clone size, as once, few, many or a class for expanded clones.

. TRBJ2-7 TRBV9 . TGTGCCAGCAGCCTCGGGACAACCTACGAGCAGTACTTC CASSLGTTYEQYF
. TRBJ2-5 TRBV30 TRBD2 TGTGCCTGGAGTGTGGGTAGCGGGGGCCTACGGGAGACCCAGTACTTC CAWSVGSGGLRETQYF
. TRBJ2-7 TRBV25-1 . TGTGCCAGCAGTGAACCGGACCGCATATACGAGCAGTACTTC CASSEPDRIYEQYF
. TRBJ2-3 TRBV29-1 . TGCAGCGTTGAAGATCGCGGGGTCCCAAGCACAGATACGCAGTATTTT CSVEDRGVPSTDTQYF
once TRBJ2-5 TRBV5-6 TRBD1 TGTGCCAGCAGCACGCCGGGACAGGGGAGGGAGACCCAGTACTTC CASSTPGQGRETQYF
. TRBJ2-7 TRBV7-9 . TGTGCCAGCAGCTTACCCTCCCACAGGCCCCGAGGTGAGCAGTACTTC CASSLPSHRPRGEQYF
. TRBJ1-1 TRBV6-5 . TGTGCCAGCAGCGCAGGGAACACTGAAGCTTTCTTT CASSAGNTEAFF
. TRBJ1-1 TRBV29-1 . TGCAGCGTTGATTACAGCACTGAAGCTTTCTTT CSVDYSTEAFF
. TRBJ2-3 TRBV5-1 . TGCGCCAGCAGCGAACCCCGCACAGATACGCAGTATTTT CASSEPRTDTQYF
few TRBJ1-2 TRBV6-5 . TGTGCCAGCAGTTACGGGCAGAACGTTCGATATGGCTACACCTTC CASSYGQNVRYGYTF
. TRBJ1-1 TRBV9 TRBD1 TGTGCCAGCAGCGTAGGACAGGGGGCTAACACTGAAGCTTTCTTT CASSVGQGANTEAFF
. TRBJ2-5 TRBV5-6 . TGTGCCAGCAGCTTGACGGGGAACCAAGAGACCCAGTACTTC CASSLTGNQETQYF
few TRBJ1-2 TRBV6-1 . TGTGCCAGCATCACAAGGGGGGCCGACGGCTACACCTTC CASITRGADGYTF
. TRBJ1-2 TRBV2 TRBD1 TGTGCCAGCAGCGCATACGGCAGGGGGTTAAGCTATGGCTACACCTTC CASSAYGRGLSYGYTF
once TRBJ2-7 TRBV27 . TGTGCCAGCAGCAACCCCGGGGGCATCTACGAGCAGTACTTC CASSNPGGIYEQYF
. TRBJ2-5 TRBV6-6 . TGTGCCAGCAGTTACTCTCGGGTAGGAGAGACCCAGTACTTC CASSYSRVGETQYF
. TRBJ2-3 TRBV15 . TGTGCCACCAGCAGAGGGAAAGGGGCTGTTGGTACGCAGTATTTT CATSRGKGAVGTQYF
. TRBJ2-3 TRBV30 TRBD1 TGTGCCTGCAGGAGGAGGACAGGGAGGGATACGCAGTATTTT CACRRRTGRDTQYF
. TRBJ1-5 TRBV9 . TGTGCCAGCAGCACCAGGTTCAATCAGCCCCAGCATTTT CASSTRFNQPQHF
. TRBJ1-5 TRBV6-5 TRBD1 TGTGCCAGCAGTCCCGACAGGGTGCAGCCCCAGCATTTT CASSPDRVQPQHF
few TRBJ2-5 TRBV5-1 . TGCGCCAGCAGCCTCAGAGGGGAGACCCAGTACTTC CASSLRGETQYF
. TRBJ1-2 TRBV15 . TGTGCCACCAGCAACGGGATTCCCTATGGCTACACCTTC CATSNGIPYGYTF
. TRBJ1-1 TRBV29-1 . TGCAGCGTTGTGGGATTGGAAGCTTTCTTT CSVVGLEAFF
. TRBJ2-5 TRBV7-2 . TGTGCCAGCAGCTTAGCCTGGGGTGATACCCAGTACTTC CASSLAWGDTQYF
. TRBJ1-5 TRBV30 TRBD1 TGTGCCTGGAGTGGACAGGGTAATCAGCCCCAGCATTTT CAWSGQGNQPQHF
. TRBJ1-5 TRBV1 . TGCACCAGCAGCCAAGATATGTGGAGCAATCAGCCCCAGCATTTT CTSSQDMWSNQPQHF
. TRBJ1-6 TRBV9 TRBD1 TGTGCCAGCAGCGGAGTGGGGGGACAGGGAAATTCACCCCTCCACTTT CASSGVGGQGNSPLHF
. TRBJ2-1 TRBV7-6 TRBD2 TGTGCCAGCAGCCCTCGGCGGCTAGCGGGGGATGAGCAGTTCTTC CASSPRRLAGDEQFF
few TRBJ2-7 TRBV9 . TGTGCCAGCAGCACCCGGACCGGCGCCGAGCAGTACTTC CASSTRTGAEQYF
once TRBJ1-4 TRBV9 . TGTGCCAGCAGCGCCGACCCGGTGGCAGGGGAAAAACTGTTTTTT CASSADPVAGEKLFF
. TRBJ2-4 TRBV30 TRBD2 TGTGCCTGGAGTGTACCGGGGGGACTAGCCAAAAACATTCAGTACTTC CAWSVPGGLAKNIQYF
. TRBJ2-5 TRBV7-2 . TGTGCCAGCACCAACCAAGAGACCCAGTACTTC CASTNQETQYF
. TRBJ1-1 TRBV4-1 TRBD1 TGCGCCAGCAGCCCCCCAGACAGGGGGGAGAACACTGAAGCTTTCTTT CASSPPDRGENTEAFF
few TRBJ2-7 TRBV2 . TGTGCCAGCGGGGGGGACAGGTCCTCCTACGAGCAGTACTTC CASGGDRSSYEQYF
. TRBJ2-1 TRBV5-1 TRBD2 TGCGCCAGCAGCCTGGGGGGGTTTTCCTACAATGAGCAGTTCTTC CASSLGGFSYNEQFF
. TRBJ1-1 TRBV6-5 TRBD1 TGTGCCAGCAGTTACCCGACAGGGAGGCCTTTCTTT CASSYPTGRPFF
. TRBJ2-3 TRBV6-6 . TGTGCCAGCAGTCCACGCTCACAAGGATTCACAGATACGCAGTATTTT CASSPRSQGFTDTQYF
few TRBJ2-1 TRBV6-5 TRBD2 TGTGCCAGCCGACTAGCGGGATTCTACAATGAGCAGTTCTTC CASRLAGFYNEQFF
few TRBJ2-4 TRBV7-2 TRBD1 TGTGCCAGCAGCCAGTCCTGGGGACAGGGCTTAAACATTCAGTACTTC CASSQSWGQGLNIQYF
. TRBJ1-3 TRBV30 . TGTGCCTGGAGCCGGACGGGACTCTCTGGAAACACCATATATTTT CAWSRTGLSGNTIYF
few TRBJ2-3 TRBV29-1 . TGCAGTTCGAGAGTGGGGTCCACAGATACGCAGTATTTT CSSRVGSTDTQYF
. TRBJ1-2 TRBV27 . TGTGCCAGTTCCGGAAGGGGGAACTATGGCTACACCTTC CASSGRGNYGYTF
. TRBJ1-1 TRBV10-3 TRBD1 TGTGCCATCAGTGCAGGACAGGGCCTTCGATCGAACACTGAAGCTTTCTTT CAISAGQGLRSNTEAFF
. TRBJ2-7 TRBV5-1 . TGCGCCAGCAGATTGTCAGGGGCCTACGAGCAGTACTTC CASRLSGAYEQYF
. TRBJ1-5 TRBV2 . TGTGCCAGCAGTGGGCCCGGACATTTTAGCAATCAGCCCCAGCATTTT CASSGPGHFSNQPQHF
few TRBJ2-5 TRBV5-1 TRBD2 TGCGCCAGCAGCTTAGGACTAGCGCGGGAGACCCAGTACTTC CASSLGLARETQYF
. TRBJ2-3 TRBV29-1 TRBD2 TGCAGCGTTTTAGCGGGGGCTCCCAGCACAGATACGCAGTATTTT CSVLAGAPSTDTQYF
few TRBJ1-1 TRBV5-1 . TGCGCCAGCAGCTTGAGTCACGAGGAAGCTTTCTTT CASSLSHEEAFF
. TRBJ2-5 TRBV12-5 . TGTGCTAGTGCTCTCGGACACGGTTCTAGGGAGACCCAGTACTTC CASALGHGSRETQYF
. TRBJ2-7 TRBV30 TRBD1 TGTGCCTGGAGTGGACAGGGGGCTTACGAGCAGTACTTC CAWSGQGAYEQYF
. TRBJ2-3 TRBV5-6 . TGTGCCAGCAGCTTGCCCATAGGGACCGGTACGCAGTATTTT CASSLPIGTGTQYF
. TRBJ1-1 TRBV29-1 . TGCAGCGGGACTCTTGACACTGAAGCTTTCTTT CSGTLDTEAFF
. TRBJ2-3 TRBV30 TRBD2 TGTGCCTGTGTCGGGGGGGAGAGAGATACGCAGTATTTT CACVGGERDTQYF
. TRBJ2-3 TRBV14 . TGTGCCAGCAGCCGCCGAAGCCCGCCAGATACGCAGTATTTT CASSRRSPPDTQYF
. TRBJ1-2 TRBV2 . TGTGCCAGCAGTGAAGCGAGCTATGGCTACACCTTC CASSEASYGYTF
few TRBJ2-7 TRBV5-1 . TGCGCCAGCAGCTTGGACTGGAGCTCCTACGAGCAGTACTTC CASSLDWSSYEQYF
. TRBJ1-1 TRBV5-1 . TGCGCCAGCAGCCTTCGTAGGGACACTGAAGCTTTCTTT CASSLRRDTEAFF
few TRBJ2-3 TRBV20-1 . TGCACTTTACAGATTGTCGATACGCAGTATTTT CTLQIVDTQYF
few TRBJ2-7 TRBV10-2 TRBD2 TGCGCCAGCCGGCTAGCGGGATCCTACGAGCAGTACTTC CASRLAGSYEQYF